These 20 T cell receptor beta chains originate from one sample sequenced in a study of cytomegalovirus exposure and HLA in healthy donors. Amplification used 60 Vbeta primers and 13 Jbeta primers. Libraries were prepared by immunoSEQ multiplex PCR; TCRdb keeps only in-frame clonotypes and omits some of them. The data hold about 90,000 clones, with roughly 80% observed a single time. Sample: PBMCs. Receptors originate from a woman between 35 and 50 years old in good health and CMV-seropositive.

The chain recombines TRBV7-3 with TRBJ2-1; the match to TRBD2 covers 7 bases. The V and J ends lost 0 bases and 5 bases, in that order; junction bases with no gene match: 4. Germline V lookup: CDR1 SGHTA, CDR2 FQGTGA. The CDR3 is made up of 15 amino acids. The CDR3 DNA reads as TGTGCCAGCAGCTTAACGATGGGGACTAACAATGAGCAGTTCTTC. Translated, it gives CASSLTMGTNNEQFF. Variable domain in full (rest from reference TRBV7-3 and TRBJ2-1): GAGVSQTPSNKVTEKGKYVELRCDPISGHTALYWYRQSLGQGPEFLIYFQGTGAADDSGLPNDRFFAVRPEGSVSTLKIQRTERGDSAVYLCASSLTMGTNNEQFFGPGTRLTVL.

CDR3 sequence (DNA): TGTGCCAGCAGCCGTTCCGGGACAGTCAATAGCAATCAGCCCCAGCATTTT. It translates to CASSRSGTVNSNQPQHF. This chain connects TRBV28 to TRBJ1-5; 7 bases fit TRBD1. V dropped 6 bases and J dropped 0; count of bases not matched to a gene: 11. The germline V gene encodes CDR1 MDHEN and CDR2 SYDVKM. The CDR3 totals 17 residues.

The chain has TRBV7-9 and TRBJ2-5; 10 nucleotides align to TRBD2. In germline, CDR1 is SEHNR, CDR2 FQNEAQ (reference sequence). V trimming: 6 bases; J trimming: 5 bases; junction bases outside the gene matches: 6. The CDR3 consists of 14 residues. The CDR3, as DNA: TGTGCCAGCAGGGACTTAGCGGGAGGTGAGACCCAGTACTTC. Translation: CASRDLAGGETQYF.

The J gene is TRBJ2-7, the V gene TRBV10-3; 8 bases fit TRBD1. This CDR3 is built from 15 residues. Germline V gives CDR1 ENHRY, CDR2 SYGVKD. J was trimmed by 5 bases and V by 2 bases; bases with no gene match: 8. CDR3 loop: CAISERQGILDEQYF. DNA of the CDR3: TGTGCCATCAGTGAGAGACAGGGGATCCTGGACGAGCAGTACTTC.

V gene TRBV28 combines with J gene TRBJ2-2; 11 positions match TRBD1. Germline V lookup: CDR1 MDHEN, CDR2 SYDVKM. CDR3 length: 19 residues. J was trimmed by 3 bases and V by 4 bases; bases with no gene match: 13. The CDR3 is CASSSNPYSDRGHTGELFF. CDR3 bases: TGTGCCAGCAGTTCCAACCCATACTCGGACAGGGGGCACACCGGGGAGCTGTTTTTT. Based on the CDR3 plus reference TRBV28 and TRBJ2-2, the full variable domain is DVKVTQSSRYLVKRTGEKVFLECVQDMDHENMFWYRQDPGLGLRLIYFSYDVKMKEKGDIPEGYSVSREKKERFSLILESASTNQTSMYLCASSSNPYSDRGHTGELFFGEGSRLTVL.

The chain combines TRBV7-2 with TRBJ2-5, with D maybe TRBD1 (6 bases). Matching the DNA end better, TRBJ2-7 makes the J call doubtful. Germline CDR1 SGHTA, CDR2 FQGNSA. This CDR3 spans 17 amino acids. In DNA form, the CDR3 reads TGTGCCAGCAGCCCACGAGCCTGGACAGTAAATGGTGTCGAGCAGTACTTC. This sequence encodes CASSPRAWTVNGVEQYF.

This clone was seen just once. The rearrangement uses TRBV12-5 and TRBJ2-5, with TRBD2 as a possible D gene (6 bases). CDR3 length equals 13 residues. CDR1 LGHNT and CDR2 FRNRAP come from the germline V gene. V gave up 6 bases and J gave up 5 bases, with 13 bases separating them. The CDR3: CASGGRPPETQYF. The CDR3 DNA follows: TGTGCTAGTGGAGGGAGGCCCCCGGAGACCCAGTACTTC.

The genes are TRBV9 and TRBJ2-5; no firm D call. The CDR3 is made up of 17 amino acids. Germline V CDR1 and CDR2: SGDLS, YYNGEE. The V and J ends lost 3 bases and 7 bases respectively, with 25 bases between them. In nucleotides, the CDR3 is TGTGCCAGCAGCGCCTTAGGAGTATTGACCCCGGAAGCGACCCAGTACTTC. Protein: CASSALGVLTPEATQYF.

Of note for this clone: Compared with germline, one end of the junction differs, possibly owing to a read error. The rearrangement links TRBV2 to TRBJ2-1; TRBD1 is a possible D gene (6 bases). Germline V gene lookup returns CDR1 SNHLY and CDR2 FYNNEI. CDR3 length equals 13 residues. The CDR3 DNA follows: TGTGCCGGCAGGGATACAGGGATGGGTGAGCAGTTCTTC. Amino acids: CAGRDTGMGEQFF.

The chain employs TRBV18 and TRBJ1-2; D is perhaps TRBD1 (6 bases). The V gene's germline CDR1 is KGHSH and CDR2 LQKENI. The CDR3 is made up of 15 amino acids. Trimming removed 3 bases at V and 2 bases at J, with 13 bases between. For the CDR3, the DNA is TGTGCCAGCTCACCGACGACCGACAGGAACTATGGCTACACCTTC. Its protein is CASSPTTDRNYGYTF.

This clone has a count of ten or more. V is TRBV5-6 and J is TRBJ2-7, with 8 nucleotides matching TRBD1. Germline V lookup: CDR1 SGHDT, CDR2 YYEEEE. The CDR3 is 15 residues long. The ends lost 6 bases at V and 4 bases at J; junction bases unmatched: 12. In DNA form, the CDR3 reads TGTGCCAGCACCCGGAGCGGACAGGGAGGTTACGAGCAGTACTTC. It codes for CASTRSGQGGYEQYF.

This clone was found a few times. The chain combines TRBV4-2 with TRBJ1-1, with 7 nucleotides matching TRBD1. The length of the CDR3 is 18 residues. Unmatched junction bases numbered 14, after V lost 0 bases and J lost 4 bases. The germline gives CDR1 LGHNA, CDR2 YNFKEQ. For the CDR3, the DNA is TGTGCCAGCAGCCAAGATCTTGGAGGGGGCGCGGGGTCCACTGAAGCTTTCTTT. It translates to CASSQDLGGGAGSTEAFF.

The chain joins TRBV2 to TRBJ2-1, with D possibly matching TRBD2 (6 bases). CDR3 size: 17 residues. Germline CDR1 and CDR2: SNHLY and FYNNEI. The V and J ends lost 6 bases and 7 bases respectively, with 25 bases between them. CDR3 nucleotide sequence: TGTGCCAGCAGCAACATACCCGGGACTCTCACTAGGAATGAGCAGTTCTTC. Amino acids: CASSNIPGTLTRNEQFF.

The chain combines TRBV5-1 with TRBJ2-3; TRBD2 agrees at 8 bases. Germline V gene lookup returns CDR1 SGHRS and CDR2 YFSETQ. With V trimmed by 2 bases and J by 0 bases, 2 bases remained unmatched. The CDR3 runs to 15 residues. This CDR3 reads CASSFSGMSTDTQYF. The CDR3, as DNA: TGCGCCAGCAGCTTTAGCGGGATGAGCACAGATACGCAGTATTTT.

The chain has TRBV18 and TRBJ1-4; possible D gene TRBD1, 6 bases. Germline loops: CDR1 KGHSH, CDR2 LQKENI. The CDR3 is 13 amino acids. V lost 10 bases to trimming and J lost 4 bases, with 13 bases between them. CDR3 sequence (DNA): TGTGCCACCTCTGGGACACATAATGAAAAACTGTTTTTT. It encodes CATSGTHNEKLFF.

A single count supports this clone. V usage is TRBV10-3 and J usage is TRBJ2-1; 9 bases fit TRBD2. The CDR3 has 15 amino acids. The junction had 11 bases not matched to a gene; V was cut back by 4 bases and J by 10 bases. Looked up from germline, CDR1 is ENHRY and CDR2 is SYGVKD. The CDR3: CAISVVLAGTTEQFF. The CDR3 DNA sequence: TGTGCCATCAGTGTCGTTCTAGCGGGAACCACAGAGCAGTTCTTC.

V is TRBV4-1 and J is TRBJ2-7; the D gene is possibly TRBD2 (6 bases). The ends were cut back, 4 bases at V and 3 bases at J, with 13 bases in the middle. This CDR3 has 14 amino acids. Germline-derived CDR1 and CDR2 are MGHRA and YSYEKL. The CDR3 DNA is TGCGCCAGCAGCCCAGAGGGACTCGGCTACGAGCAGTACTTC. It encodes CASSPEGLGYEQYF.

This clone was observed a few times. This rearrangement joins TRBV19 to TRBJ1-1, with TRBD1 matching over 7 bases. J was trimmed by 6 bases and V by 4 bases; bases with no gene match: 8. The CDR3 is 14 amino acids. Germline-derived CDR1 and CDR2 are LNHDA and SQIVND (reference sequence). The CDR3 nucleotides are TGTGCCAGTAGTAGAGAAAACAGGGGCGCTGAAGCTTTCTTT. This gives the protein CASSRENRGAEAFF. The variable domain in full, with the rest retrieved from reference TRBV19 and TRBJ1-1, is DGGITQSPKYLFRKEGQNVTLSCEQNLNHDAMYWYRQDPGQGLRLIYYSQIVNDFQKGDIAEGYSVSREKKESFPLTVTSAQKNPTAFYLCASSRENRGAEAFFGQGTRLTVV.

The chain recombines TRBV5-1 with TRBJ1-6; no clear D gene. Trimming took off 2 bases at V and 9 bases at J, with 15 bases between the two ends. The CDR3 loop spans 15 amino acids. Germline-derived CDR1 and CDR2 are SGHRS and YFSETQ. The CDR3 coding sequence is TGCGCCAGCAGCTTCCAAACCGCTGCAGGTTCACCCCTCCACTTT. This gives the protein CASSFQTAAGSPLHF.

The V gene is TRBV14, the J gene TRBJ2-2; possibly TRBD1 for D (8 bases). The CDR3 has 16 residues. The V and J ends lost 4 bases and 4 bases respectively, with 16 bases between them. Germline V CDR1 and CDR2: SGHDN, FVKESK. The CDR3 nucleotides read TGTGCCAGCAGCCCCGGGACAGGACTAGTCACCGGGGAGCTGTTTTTT. This gives the protein CASSPGTGLVTGELFF.